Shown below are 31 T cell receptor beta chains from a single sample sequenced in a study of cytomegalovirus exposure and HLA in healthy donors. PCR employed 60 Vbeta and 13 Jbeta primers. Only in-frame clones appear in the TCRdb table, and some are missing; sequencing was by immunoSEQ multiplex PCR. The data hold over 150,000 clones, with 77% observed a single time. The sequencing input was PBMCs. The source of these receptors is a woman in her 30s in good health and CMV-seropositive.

DNA of the CDR3: TGTGCCCTAGGGGGCGTTGATGAAAAACTGTTTTTT. Residues: CALGGVDEKLFF. This chain joins TRBV30 and TRBJ1-4; TRBD1 matches 7 bases. The CDR3 consists of 12 residues. CDR1 and CDR2 from the germline V gene are GTSNPN and SVGIG (reference sequence). Trimming removed 8 bases from V and 6 bases from J; junction bases left unmatched: 6.

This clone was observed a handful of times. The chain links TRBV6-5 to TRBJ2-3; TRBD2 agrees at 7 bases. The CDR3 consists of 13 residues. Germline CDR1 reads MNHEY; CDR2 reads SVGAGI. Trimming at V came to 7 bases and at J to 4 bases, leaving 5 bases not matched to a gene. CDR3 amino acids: CASMNAGADTQYF. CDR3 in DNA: TGTGCCAGCATGAACGCGGGGGCAGATACGCAGTATTTT.

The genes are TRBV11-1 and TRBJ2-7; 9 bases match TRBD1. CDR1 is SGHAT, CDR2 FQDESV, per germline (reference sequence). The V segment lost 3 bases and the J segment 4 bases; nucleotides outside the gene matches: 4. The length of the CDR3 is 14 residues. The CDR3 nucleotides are TGTGCCAGCAGCTTCGGACAGGGGATGTACGAGCAGTACTTC. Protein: CASSFGQGMYEQYF. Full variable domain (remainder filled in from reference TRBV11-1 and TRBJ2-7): EAEVAQSPRYKITEKSQAVAFWCDPISGHATLYWYRQILGQGPELLVQFQDESVVDDSQLPKDRFSAERLKGVDSTLKIQPAELGDSAMYLCASSFGQGMYEQYFGPGTRLTVT.

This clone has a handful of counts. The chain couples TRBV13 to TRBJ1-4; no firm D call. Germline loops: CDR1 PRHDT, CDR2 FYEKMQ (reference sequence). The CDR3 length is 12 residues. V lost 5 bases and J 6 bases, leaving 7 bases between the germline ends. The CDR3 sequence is CASSNQDEKLFF. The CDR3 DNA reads TGTGCCAGCAGCAACCAGGATGAAAAACTGTTTTTT.

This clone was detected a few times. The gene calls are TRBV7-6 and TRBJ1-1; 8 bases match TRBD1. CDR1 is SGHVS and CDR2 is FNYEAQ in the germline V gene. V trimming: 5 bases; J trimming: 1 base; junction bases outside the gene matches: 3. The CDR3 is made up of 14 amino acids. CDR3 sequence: CASSPTGANTEAFF. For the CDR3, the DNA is TGTGCCAGCAGCCCGACAGGGGCGAACACTGAAGCTTTCTTT.

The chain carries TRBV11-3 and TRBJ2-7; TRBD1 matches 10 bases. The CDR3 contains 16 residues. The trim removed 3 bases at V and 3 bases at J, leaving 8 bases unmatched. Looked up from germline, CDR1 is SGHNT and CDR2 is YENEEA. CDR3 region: CASSLARDRGFYEQYF. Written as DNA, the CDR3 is TGTGCCAGCAGCTTGGCCCGGGACAGGGGATTCTACGAGCAGTACTTC.

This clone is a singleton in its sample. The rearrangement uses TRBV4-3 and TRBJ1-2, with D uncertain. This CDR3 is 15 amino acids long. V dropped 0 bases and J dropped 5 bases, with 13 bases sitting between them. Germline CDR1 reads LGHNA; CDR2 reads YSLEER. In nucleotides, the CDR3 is TGCGCCAGCAGCCAAGAGAACAGTGGCGGGTATGGCTACACCTTC. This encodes CASSQENSGGYGYTF.

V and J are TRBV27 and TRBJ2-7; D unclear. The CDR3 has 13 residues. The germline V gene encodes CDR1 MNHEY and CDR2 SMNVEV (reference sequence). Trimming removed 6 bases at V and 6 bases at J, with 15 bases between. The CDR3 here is CASSYTGVSEQYF. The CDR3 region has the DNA TGTGCCAGCAGCTATACGGGTGTATCCGAGCAGTACTTC.

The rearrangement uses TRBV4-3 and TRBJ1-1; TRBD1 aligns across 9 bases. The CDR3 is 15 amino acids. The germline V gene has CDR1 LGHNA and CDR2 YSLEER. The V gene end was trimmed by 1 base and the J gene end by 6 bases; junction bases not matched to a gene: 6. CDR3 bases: TGCGCCAGCAGCCAAGGGACAGGGGAAATCTCTGAAGCTTTCTTT. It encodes CASSQGTGEISEAFF.

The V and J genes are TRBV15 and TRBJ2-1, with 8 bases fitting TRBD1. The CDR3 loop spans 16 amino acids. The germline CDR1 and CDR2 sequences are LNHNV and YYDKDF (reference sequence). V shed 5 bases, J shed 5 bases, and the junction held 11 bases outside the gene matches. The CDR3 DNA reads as TGTGCCACCAGCCGGACAGGGATTAGGAGGGACAATGAGCAGTTCTTC. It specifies CATSRTGIRRDNEQFF.

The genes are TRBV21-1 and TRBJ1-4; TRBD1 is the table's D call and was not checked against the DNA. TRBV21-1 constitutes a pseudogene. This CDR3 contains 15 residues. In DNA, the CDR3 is TGTGCCAGCAATTCCCGGGACAGGGGTAATGAAAAACTGTTTTTT. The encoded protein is CASNSRDRGNEKLFF.

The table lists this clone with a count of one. The CDR3 DNA reads as TGTGCCTGGGGACTAGCGAACAATGAGCAGTTCTTC. It encodes CAWGLANNEQFF. The chain couples TRBV30 to TRBJ2-1; 9 nucleotides match TRBD2. This CDR3 comprises 12 residues. Per germline, CDR1 GTSNPN and CDR2 SVGIG (reference sequence). Trimming cost V 5 bases and J 5 bases; bases outside gene matches: 1.

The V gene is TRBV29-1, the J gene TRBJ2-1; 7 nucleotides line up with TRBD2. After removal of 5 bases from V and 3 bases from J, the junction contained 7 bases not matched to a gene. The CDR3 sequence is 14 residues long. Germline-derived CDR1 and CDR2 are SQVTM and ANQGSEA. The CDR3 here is CSVTLAGFYNEQFF. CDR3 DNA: TGCAGCGTTACCTTAGCGGGCTTCTACAATGAGCAGTTCTTC.

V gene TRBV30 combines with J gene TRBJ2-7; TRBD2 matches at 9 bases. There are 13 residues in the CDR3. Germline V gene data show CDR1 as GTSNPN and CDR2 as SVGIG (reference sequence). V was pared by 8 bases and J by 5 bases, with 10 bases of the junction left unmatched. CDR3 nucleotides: TGTGCCACCCGGCGGATAGCGGGAGACGAGCAGTACTTC. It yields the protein CATRRIAGDEQYF.

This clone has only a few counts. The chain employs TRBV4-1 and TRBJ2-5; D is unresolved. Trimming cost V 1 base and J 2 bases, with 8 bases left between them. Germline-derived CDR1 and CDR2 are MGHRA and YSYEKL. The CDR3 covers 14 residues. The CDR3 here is CASSQVGVQETQYF. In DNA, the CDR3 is TGCGCCAGCAGCCAAGTAGGAGTACAAGAGACCCAGTACTTC.

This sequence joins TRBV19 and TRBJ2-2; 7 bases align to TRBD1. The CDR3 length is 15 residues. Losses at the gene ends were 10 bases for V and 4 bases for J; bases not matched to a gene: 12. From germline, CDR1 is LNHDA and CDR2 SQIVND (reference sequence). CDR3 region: CATCSTGIITGELFF. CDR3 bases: TGTGCCACCTGTTCGACAGGGATAATCACCGGGGAGCTGTTTTTT.

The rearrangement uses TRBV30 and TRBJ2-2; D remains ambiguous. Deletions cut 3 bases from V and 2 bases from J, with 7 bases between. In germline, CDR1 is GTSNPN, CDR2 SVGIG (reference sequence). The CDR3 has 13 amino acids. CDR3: CAWSTFNTGELFF. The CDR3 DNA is TGTGCCTGGAGCACATTCAACACCGGGGAGCTGTTTTTT.

CDR3 sequence reads: CASSAGLYEQYF. The CDR3 coding sequence is TGTGCCAGTAGTGCGGGACTCTACGAGCAGTACTTC. This chain connects TRBV19 to TRBJ2-7, with D possibly matching TRBD2 (6 bases). From germline, CDR1 is LNHDA and CDR2 SQIVND (reference sequence). The CDR3 has 12 residues. Trimming stripped 5 bases from V and 3 bases from J, with 8 bases between. The whole variable domain, remainder taken from reference TRBV19 and TRBJ2-7, is DGGITQSPKYLFRKEGQNVTLSCEQNLNHDAMYWYRQDPGQGLRLIYYSQIVNDFQKGDIAEGYSVSREKKESFPLTVTSAQKNPTAFYLCASSAGLYEQYFGPGTRLTVT.

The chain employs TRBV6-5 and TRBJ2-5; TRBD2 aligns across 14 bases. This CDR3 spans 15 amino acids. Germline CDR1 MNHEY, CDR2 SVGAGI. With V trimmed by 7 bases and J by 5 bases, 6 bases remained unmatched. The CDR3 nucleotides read TGTGCCAGCACTGGGACTAGCGGGAGCTGGGAGACCCAGTACTTC. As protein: CASTGTSGSWETQYF.

The CDR3 nucleotides are TGTGCCAGCAGCCAAGACGAATTGGGGGCGGGCTATGGCTACACCTTC. This translates into CASSQDELGAGYGYTF. This rearrangement joins TRBV14 to TRBJ1-2; D might be TRBD1 (6 bases). In germline, CDR1 is SGHDN, CDR2 FVKESK. This CDR3 spans 16 amino acids. Trimming shortened V by 0 bases and J by 4 bases, and 15 bases separated the two germline ends.

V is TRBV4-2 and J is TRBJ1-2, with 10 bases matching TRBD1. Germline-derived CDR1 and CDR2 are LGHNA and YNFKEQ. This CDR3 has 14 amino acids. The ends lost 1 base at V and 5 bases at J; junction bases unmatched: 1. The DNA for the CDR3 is TGTGCCAGCAGCCAAGTGGGACAGGGGTATGGCTACACCTTC. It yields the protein CASSQVGQGYGYTF.

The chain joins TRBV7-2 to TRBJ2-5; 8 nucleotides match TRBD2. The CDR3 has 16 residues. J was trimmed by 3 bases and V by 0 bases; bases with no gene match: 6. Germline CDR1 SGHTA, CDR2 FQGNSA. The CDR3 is CASSLAFRLAKETQYF. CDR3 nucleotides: TGTGCCAGCAGCTTAGCCTTTAGACTAGCGAAAGAGACCCAGTACTTC.

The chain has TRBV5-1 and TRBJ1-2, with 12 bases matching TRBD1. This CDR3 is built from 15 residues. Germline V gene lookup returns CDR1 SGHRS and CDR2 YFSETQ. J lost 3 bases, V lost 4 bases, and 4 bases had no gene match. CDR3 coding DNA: TGCGCCAGCAGCCTGGGGACAGGGGGCCACTATGGCTACACCTTC. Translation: CASSLGTGGHYGYTF.

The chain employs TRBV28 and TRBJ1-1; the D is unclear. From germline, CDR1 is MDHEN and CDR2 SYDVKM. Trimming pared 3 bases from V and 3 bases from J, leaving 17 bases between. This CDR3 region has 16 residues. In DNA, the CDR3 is TGTGCCAGCAGTTTCTCTCTAGAGACCACGGACACTGAAGCTTTCTTT. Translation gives CASSFSLETTDTEAFF.

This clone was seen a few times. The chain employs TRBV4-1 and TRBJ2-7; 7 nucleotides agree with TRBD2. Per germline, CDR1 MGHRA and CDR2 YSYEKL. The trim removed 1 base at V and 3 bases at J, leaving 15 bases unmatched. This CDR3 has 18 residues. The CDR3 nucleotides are TGCGCCAGCAGCCAAGGCCCAGGTTCCCAGCGGGGAAGCTACGAGCAGTACTTC. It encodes CASSQGPGSQRGSYEQYF.

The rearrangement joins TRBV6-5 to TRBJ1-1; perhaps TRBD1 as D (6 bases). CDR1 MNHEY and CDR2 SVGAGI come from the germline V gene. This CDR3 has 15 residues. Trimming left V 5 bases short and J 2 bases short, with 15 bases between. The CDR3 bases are TGTGCCAGCAGTAAAAGACAGGTTCTAAACACTGAAGCTTTCTTT. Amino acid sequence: CASSKRQVLNTEAFF.

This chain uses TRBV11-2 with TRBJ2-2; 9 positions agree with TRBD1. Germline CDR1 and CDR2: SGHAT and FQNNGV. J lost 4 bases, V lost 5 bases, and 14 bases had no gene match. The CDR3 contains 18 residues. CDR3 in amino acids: CASSPQGGQGRGTGELFF. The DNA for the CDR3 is TGTGCCAGCAGCCCGCAAGGGGGACAGGGAAGGGGCACCGGGGAGCTGTTTTTT. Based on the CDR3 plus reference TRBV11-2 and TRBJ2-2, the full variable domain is EAGVAQSPRYKIIEKRQSVAFWCNPISGHATLYWYQQILGQGPKLLIQFQNNGVVDDSQLPKDRFSAERLKGVDSTLKIQPAKLEDSAVYLCASSPQGGQGRGTGELFFGEGSRLTVL.

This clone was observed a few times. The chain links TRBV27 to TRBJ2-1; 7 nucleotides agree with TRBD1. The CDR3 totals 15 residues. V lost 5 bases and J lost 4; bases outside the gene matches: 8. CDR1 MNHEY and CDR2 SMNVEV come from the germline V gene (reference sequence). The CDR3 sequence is CASSPPGQPYNEQFF. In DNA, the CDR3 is TGTGCCAGCAGTCCTCCGGGACAGCCTTACAATGAGCAGTTCTTC.

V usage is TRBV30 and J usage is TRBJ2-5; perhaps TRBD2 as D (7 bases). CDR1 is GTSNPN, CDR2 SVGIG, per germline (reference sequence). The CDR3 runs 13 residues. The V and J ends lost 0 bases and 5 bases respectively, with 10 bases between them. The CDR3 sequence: CAWSVGGRETQYF. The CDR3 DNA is TGTGCCTGGAGTGTCGGGGGGCGGGAGACCCAGTACTTC.

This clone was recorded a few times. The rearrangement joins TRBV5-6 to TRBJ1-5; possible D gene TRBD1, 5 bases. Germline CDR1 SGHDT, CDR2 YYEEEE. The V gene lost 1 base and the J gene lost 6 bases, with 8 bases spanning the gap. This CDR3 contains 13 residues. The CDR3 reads CASSLSGAQPQHF. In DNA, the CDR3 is TGTGCCAGCAGCTTGAGTGGGGCTCAGCCCCAGCATTTT.

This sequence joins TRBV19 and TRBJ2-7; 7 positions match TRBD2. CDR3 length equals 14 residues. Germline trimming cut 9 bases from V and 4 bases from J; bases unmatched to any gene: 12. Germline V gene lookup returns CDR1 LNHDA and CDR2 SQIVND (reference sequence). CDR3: CASRVGRASYEQYF. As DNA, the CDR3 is TGTGCCAGCAGGGTTGGGAGGGCCTCATACGAGCAGTACTTC. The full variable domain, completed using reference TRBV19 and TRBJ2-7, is DGGITQSPKYLFRKEGQNVTLSCEQNLNHDAMYWYRQDPGQGLRLIYYSQIVNDFQKGDIAEGYSVSREKKESFPLTVTSAQKNPTAFYLCASRVGRASYEQYFGPGTRLTVT.